These 17 T cell receptor beta chains originate from one sample sequenced in a study of CXCR3-negative and CXCR3-positive naive CD8 T cells. Study-level findings and limits: Relative to CXCR3-negative naive cells, CXCR3-positive naive cells had more hydrophobic TRB CDR3s.

Preparation of TRB cDNA libraries relied on 5' RACE carrying UMI labels. TCRdb re-called the 5' RACE reads; one entry per CDR3 protein, DNA not given. The clone table shows 65,000 to 90,000 distinct CDR3 sequences, with the ten largest holding roughly 0.59%. Their recognized antigens are unknown. Specimen: naive CXCR3+ CD8+ T cells from blood. Subset of the sample: CD45RO-CCR7+CD27+CD95- naive CD8+ T cells expressing CXCR3 (TNR3+). These receptors were taken from a human donor in good health. Some clones in this sample may be carry-over from other donors' samples.

The chain employs TRBV5-1 and TRBJ1-1. Germline values: CDR1 SGHRS, CDR2 YFSETQ. There are 14 residues in the CDR3. CDR3 amino acids: CASSLSGLDTEAFF.

The chain is built from TRBV7-2 and TRBJ1-1; the D call of TRBD1 rests on TCRdb alone, since no DNA is present to check it. This CDR3 comprises 12 residues. Germline CDR1 reads SGHTA; CDR2 reads FQGNSA. CDR3 region: CASSLGQGGAFF. Complete variable domain (other parts from reference TRBV7-2 and TRBJ1-1): GAGVSQSPSNKVTEKGKDVELRCDPISGHTALYWYRQSLGQGLEFLIYFQGNSAPDKSGLPSDRFSAERTGGSVSTLTIQRTQQEDSAVYLCASSLGQGGAFFGQGTRLTVV.

V gene TRBV28 combines with J gene TRBJ1-5; the D gene TCRdb calls, TRBD1, cannot be checked with no DNA. This CDR3 region has 13 residues. Germline V gene lookup returns CDR1 MDHEN and CDR2 SYDVKM. Here the CDR3 reads CASSHQGAQPQHF.

The genes are TRBV7-3 and TRBJ2-5; TCRdb lists TRBD1, though no DNA is available to test this call. This CDR3 is built from 13 residues. Germline V lookup: CDR1 SGHTA, CDR2 FQGTGA. The CDR3 is CASSPGATETQYF.

The gene calls are TRBV13 and TRBJ2-7; the TRBD2 assignment by TCRdb is unverifiable without DNA. The CDR3 length is 15 residues. Germline loops: CDR1 PRHDT, CDR2 FYEKMQ (reference sequence). The CDR3 sequence: CASSEISGRALEQYF.

This chain uses TRBV5-1 with TRBJ1-2. The CDR3 consists of 12 residues. In germline, CDR1 is SGHRS, CDR2 YFSETQ. This CDR3 is CASSDTADGYTF.

The rearrangement links TRBV12-3 or TRBV12-4 to TRBJ2-5. The CDR3 totals 13 residues. CDR3 sequence reads: CASSPSEQETQYF.

V gene TRBV7-6 combines with J gene TRBJ1-5; TCRdb calls TRBD1, which cannot be checked without DNA. CDR1 and CDR2 (germline): SGHVS, FNYEAQ. The CDR3 sequence is 13 residues long. The CDR3 loop is CASSLVGDKPQRF.

The chain links TRBV6-2 or TRBV6-3 to TRBJ2-2; checking the TCRdb D call of TRBD1 is not possible without DNA. This CDR3 spans 15 amino acids. The germline gives CDR1 MNHEY, CDR2 SVGEGT. The CDR3 loop is CASSTGTTNTGELFF.

The CDR3 loop reads CASSQDGGRSYNEQFF. V gene TRBV4-3 combines with J gene TRBJ2-1. Per germline, CDR1 LGHNA and CDR2 YSLEER. The CDR3 totals 16 residues.

This chain links TRBV29-1 with TRBJ2-2; lacking DNA, the TRBD1 call made by TCRdb goes unchecked. CDR3 length: 14 residues. CDR1 SQVTM and CDR2 ANQGSEA come from the germline V gene. The CDR3 sequence is CSVTGWANTGELFF.

V and J are TRBV16 and TRBJ1-1. CDR1 is KGHSY and CDR2 is FQNENV in the germline V gene. The CDR3 extends over 14 amino acids. CDR3: CASSRWAAPHEAFF.

This chain links TRBV28 with TRBJ2-1; TCRdb gives TRBD2 as the D gene, but with no DNA this cannot be confirmed. Germline-derived CDR1 and CDR2 are MDHEN and SYDVKM. The CDR3 contains 16 residues. CDR3 residues: CASSYGTSGDYNEQFF.

V usage is TRBV5-1 and J usage is TRBJ2-1; as DNA is missing, the TRBD2 call by TCRdb cannot be tested. Germline V lookup: CDR1 SGHRS, CDR2 YFSETQ. CDR3 size: 17 residues. CDR3 sequence: CASSSFHLAASYNEQFF.

The chain links TRBV5-1 to TRBJ2-4. From germline, CDR1 is SGHRS and CDR2 YFSETQ. This CDR3 comprises 14 residues. The chain's CDR3 is CASSLASNKNIQYF.

The chain carries TRBV28 and TRBJ2-7; TCRdb returns TRBD1, unconfirmable since there is no DNA. The CDR3 has 14 residues. The V gene's germline CDR1 is MDHEN and CDR2 SYDVKM. Here the CDR3 reads CASTRPDTAYEQYF.

The chain carries TRBV23-1 and TRBJ2-7; TCRdb calls TRBD1, which cannot be checked without DNA. TRBV23-1 has ORF status, its function being uncertain. The CDR3 covers 16 residues. The CDR3 is CASSQTSLGTGQEQYF.